This T cell receptor (beta chain) derives from a study of T cell responses to AZD1222 COVID-19 vaccine. Study observations and caveats: Baseline testing showed seropositivity in only five or six AZD1222 recipients. Targeting of unmutated variant regions was reportedly seen in nearly half of spike-specific TCRs.

Clones were read by immunoSEQ multiplex PCR, and TCRdb kept only the in-frame ones, dropping some. This table has about 50,000 clones, more than 80% appearing once. Concerning this clone: No antigen is known for it.

Per germline, CDR1 MDHEN and CDR2 SYDVKM. This CDR3 has 15 residues. Trimming took off 5 bases at V and 2 bases at J, with 16 bases between the two ends. This sample comprised peripheral blood, obtained on day 0 of MenACWY control vaccination. The TCR was taken from an adult in good health. J is TRBJ2-7 and V is TRBV28; either TRBD1 or TRBD2 may fit D (5 bases each). This chain's CDR3 is CASSGSGRLTYEQYF. CDR3 nucleotides: TGTGCCAGCAGTGGATCGGGACGCCTTACCTACGAGCAGTACTTC.